A single T cell receptor (beta chain) is shown here with its context. Its cognate antigen is unknown. This sample was included in a study of T-cell memory formation after mild COVID-19. The study's findings and limits: In pre-infection memory, a portion of responding clones appeared, which suggested that cross-reactive memory joined.

There are 15 residues in the CDR3. Germline lookup yields CDR1 SGHRS and CDR2 YFSETQ. Trimming stripped 4 bases from V and 1 base from J, with 14 bases between. MiXCR, applied by TCRdb to the 5' RACE reads, yields one record per CDR3 protein. The data hold approximately 300,000 distinct CDR3 sequences, with more than 15% observed a single time. The sequence was collected from a man between 18 and 29 years old who had mild COVID-19 (a few samples of this study predate the infection). Cell type and time point are not known. This rearrangement joins TRBV5-1 to TRBJ2-5; D is possibly TRBD1 (7 bases). What was sequenced was PBMCs or a T cell subset sorted from them (not recorded which). The CDR3 spells CASSSQGGFQETQYF. CDR3 bases: TGCGCCAGCAGCAGCCAGGGGGGATTCCAAGAGACCCAGTACTTC.